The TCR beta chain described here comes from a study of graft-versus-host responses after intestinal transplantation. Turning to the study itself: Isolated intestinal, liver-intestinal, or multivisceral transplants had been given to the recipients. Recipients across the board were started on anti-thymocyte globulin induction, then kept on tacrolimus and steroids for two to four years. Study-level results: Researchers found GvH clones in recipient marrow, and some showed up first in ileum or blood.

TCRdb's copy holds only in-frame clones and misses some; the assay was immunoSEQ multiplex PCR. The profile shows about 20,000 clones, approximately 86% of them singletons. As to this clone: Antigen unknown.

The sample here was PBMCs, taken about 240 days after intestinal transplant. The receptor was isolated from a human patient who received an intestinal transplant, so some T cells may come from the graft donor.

CDR3 sequence (DNA): TGTGCCAGCAGCCCTAGGGGAGGGTCCTACGAGCAGTACTTC. It translates to CASSPRGGSYEQYF. This sequence joins TRBV11-2 and TRBJ2-7; 7 bases fit TRBD2. The CDR3 has 14 residues. The J segment lost 1 base and the V segment lost 5 bases, leaving 5 bases of the junction unmatched. Germline-derived CDR1 and CDR2 are SGHAT and FQNNGV. The variable domain in full, completed from reference TRBV11-2 and TRBJ2-7, reads EAGVAQSPRYKIIEKRQSVAFWCNPISGHATLYWYQQILGQGPKLLIQFQNNGVVDDSQLPKDRFSAERLKGVDSTLKIQPAKLEDSAVYLCASSPRGGSYEQYFGPGTRLTVT.